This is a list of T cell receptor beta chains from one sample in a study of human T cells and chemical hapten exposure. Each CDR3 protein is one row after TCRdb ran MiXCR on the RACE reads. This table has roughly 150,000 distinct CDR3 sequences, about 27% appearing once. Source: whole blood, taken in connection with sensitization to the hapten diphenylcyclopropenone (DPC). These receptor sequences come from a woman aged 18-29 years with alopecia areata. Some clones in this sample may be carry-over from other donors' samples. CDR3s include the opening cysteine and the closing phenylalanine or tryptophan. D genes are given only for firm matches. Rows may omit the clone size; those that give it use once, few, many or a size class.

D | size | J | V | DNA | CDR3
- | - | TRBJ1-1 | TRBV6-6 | TGTGCCAGCAGTTACTCGCTTGGGGTAGAGAAAGCTTTCTTT | CASSYSLGVEKAFF
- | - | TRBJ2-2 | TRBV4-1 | TGCGCCAGCAGCCAAGATCTTACTGACAGGTCGGCCGGGGAGCTGTTTTTT | CASSQDLTDRSAGELFF
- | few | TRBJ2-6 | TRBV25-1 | TGTGCCAGCAGTGAACTGCAAGCTGGGGCCAACGTCCTGACTTTC | CASSELQAGANVLTF
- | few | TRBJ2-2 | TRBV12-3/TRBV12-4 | TGTGCCAGCAGTTGGGAGACCGGGGAGCTGTTTTTT | CASSWETGELFF
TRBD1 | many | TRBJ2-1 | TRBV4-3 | TGCGCCAGCAGCCTCGGACAGGGGGCCCTCAATGAGCAGTTCTTC | CASSLGQGALNEQFF
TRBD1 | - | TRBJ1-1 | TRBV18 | TGTGCCAGCTCACCAATCGCAGGGGGCAAAGGGGCTGAAGCTTTCTTT | CASSPIAGGKGAEAFF
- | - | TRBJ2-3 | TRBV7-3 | TGTGCCAGCAGCTTAAATCGGGCAGATACGCAGTATTTT | CASSLNRADTQYF
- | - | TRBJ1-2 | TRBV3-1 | TGTGCCAGCAGCCCTGGGGCCAAAGATCACTATGGCTACACCTTC | CASSPGAKDHYGYTF
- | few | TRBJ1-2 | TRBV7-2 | TGTGGGACGGGAGAGGGGTTCGTCTATGGCTACACCTTC | CGTGEGFVYGYTF
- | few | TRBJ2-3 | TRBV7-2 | TGTGCCAGCAGCTTAAGCGCGGGACTTACAGATACGCAGTATTTT | CASSLSAGLTDTQYF
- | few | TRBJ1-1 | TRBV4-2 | TGTGCCAGCAGCCAAAGCGGGGGGCAGACTGAAGCTTTCTTT | CASSQSGGQTEAFF
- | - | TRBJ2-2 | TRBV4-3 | TGCGCCAGCAGCCAAAGTCAGGTGAACACCGGGGAGCTGTTTTTT | CASSQSQVNTGELFF
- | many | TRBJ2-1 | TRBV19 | TGTGCCAGTAGTATGCTTTACAATGAGCAGTTCTTC | CASSMLYNEQFF